This TCR beta chain was profiled in a study of OX40 agonist ivuxolimab in advanced cancers. Some clones are missing from TCRdb's copy, which holds only in-frame ones; the method was immunoSEQ multiplex PCR. The table includes about 86,000 clones, 91% detected once. The ends were cut back, 9 bases at V and 3 bases at J, with 15 bases in the middle. Germline V gene lookup returns CDR1 LNHDA and CDR2 SQIVND (reference sequence). The CDR3 covers 13 residues. V is TRBV19 and J is TRBJ2-7; no clear D gene. The receptor's source is an adult with an advanced solid tumor such as melanoma, head and neck, liver or kidney cancer. Specimen: CD4+ or CD8+ T cells sorted from blood, collected in a trial of the OX40 agonist ivuxolimab. Here the CDR3 DNA reads TGTGCCAGCTCCCCGGCAGGTTACTACGAGCAGTACTTC. Its translation is CASSPAGYYEQYF.